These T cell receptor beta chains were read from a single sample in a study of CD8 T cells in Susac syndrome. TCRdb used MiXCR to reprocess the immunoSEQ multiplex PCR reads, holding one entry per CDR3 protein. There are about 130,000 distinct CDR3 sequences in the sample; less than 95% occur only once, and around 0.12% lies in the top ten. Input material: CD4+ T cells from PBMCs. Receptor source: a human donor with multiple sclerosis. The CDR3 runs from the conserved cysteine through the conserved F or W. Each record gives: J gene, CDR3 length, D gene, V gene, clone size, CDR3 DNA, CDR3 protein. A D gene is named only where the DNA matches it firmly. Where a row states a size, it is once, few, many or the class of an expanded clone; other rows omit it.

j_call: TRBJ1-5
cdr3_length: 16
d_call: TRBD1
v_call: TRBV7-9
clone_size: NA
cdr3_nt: TGTGCCAGCAGCTTAGCGGGGACAGGGGGCAATCAGCCCCAGCATTTT
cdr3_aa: CASSLAGTGGNQPQHF

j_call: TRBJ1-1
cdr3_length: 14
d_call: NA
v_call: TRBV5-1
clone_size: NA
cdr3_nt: TGCGCCAGCAGCTTGGACAACATGAACACTGAAGCTTTCTTT
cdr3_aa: CASSLDNMNTEAFF

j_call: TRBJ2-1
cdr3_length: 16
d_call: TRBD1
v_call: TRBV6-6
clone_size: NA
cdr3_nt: TGTGCCAGCAGTTGGTGGACAGGAATATTCCCCAATGAGCAGTTCTTC
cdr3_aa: CASSWWTGIFPNEQFF

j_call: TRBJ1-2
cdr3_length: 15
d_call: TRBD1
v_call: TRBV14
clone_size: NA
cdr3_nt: TGTGCCAGCAGCCAGAAGGGACAGTCTTTCTATGGCTACACCTTC
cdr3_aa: CASSQKGQSFYGYTF

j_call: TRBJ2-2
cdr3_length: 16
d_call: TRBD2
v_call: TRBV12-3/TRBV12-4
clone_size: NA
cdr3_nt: TGTGCCAGCAGTTTACGGCGCGGGAGGGGGACCGGGGAGCTGTTTTTT
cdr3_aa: CASSLRRGRGTGELFF

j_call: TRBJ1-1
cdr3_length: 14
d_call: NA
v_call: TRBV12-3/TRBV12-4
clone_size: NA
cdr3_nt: TGTGCCAGCAGTCCGGAGGCTGGGAACACTGAAGCTTTCTTT
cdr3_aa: CASSPEAGNTEAFF

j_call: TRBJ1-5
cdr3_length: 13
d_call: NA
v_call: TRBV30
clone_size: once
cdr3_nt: TGTGCCTGGCAGGGCCAGAGCAATCAGCCCCAGCATTTT
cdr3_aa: CAWQGQSNQPQHF

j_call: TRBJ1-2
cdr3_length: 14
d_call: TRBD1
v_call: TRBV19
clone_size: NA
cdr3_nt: TGTGCCAGTAGTGAGGGGGCCGCTAACTATGGCTACACCTTC
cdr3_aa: CASSEGAANYGYTF

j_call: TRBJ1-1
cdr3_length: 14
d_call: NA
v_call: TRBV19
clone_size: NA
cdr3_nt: TGTGCCAGTAGTCTCCCGGGAGGTAACACTGAAGCTTTCTTT
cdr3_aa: CASSLPGGNTEAFF

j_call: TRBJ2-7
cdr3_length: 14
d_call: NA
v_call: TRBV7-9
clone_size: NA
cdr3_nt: TGTGCCAGCAGCTCGTCAGGGGACCGGAACGAGCAGTACTTC
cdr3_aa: CASSSSGDRNEQYF

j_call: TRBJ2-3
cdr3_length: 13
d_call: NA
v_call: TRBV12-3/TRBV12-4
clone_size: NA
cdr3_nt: TGTGCCAGCAGTTTCGGGGGCACAGATACGCAGTATTTT
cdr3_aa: CASSFGGTDTQYF

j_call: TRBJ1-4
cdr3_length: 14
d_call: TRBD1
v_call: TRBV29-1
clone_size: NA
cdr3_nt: TGCAGCGCTCAACAGGGGGCATTGAATGAAAAACTGTTTTTT
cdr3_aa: CSAQQGALNEKLFF

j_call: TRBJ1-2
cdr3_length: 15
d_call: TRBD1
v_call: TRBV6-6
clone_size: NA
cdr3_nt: TGTGCCAGCAGCTTCCGACAGGGATTGGGGTATGGCTACACCTTC
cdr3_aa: CASSFRQGLGYGYTF

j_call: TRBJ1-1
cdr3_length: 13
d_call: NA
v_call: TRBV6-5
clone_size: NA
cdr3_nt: TGTGCCAGCAGTTACGAAGTAAACACTGAAGCTTTCTTT
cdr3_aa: CASSYEVNTEAFF

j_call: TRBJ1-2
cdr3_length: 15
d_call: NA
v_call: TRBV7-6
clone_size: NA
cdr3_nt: TGTGCCAGCAGCCACTCTTCGACGGCCCGCCATGGCTACACCTTC
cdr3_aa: CASSHSSTARHGYTF